This T cell receptor beta chain derives from a study of blood T cell repertoires in COVID-19. The wider study: The United States, Italy and Spain provided the acute and convalescent COVID-19 samples. T cells, B-cell-depleted T cells, or PBMCs provided the cDNA or gDNA that served as material.

As processed by the authors: Using reference gene primer amplification, nucleated cell counts were estimated. The assay was immunoSEQ multiplex PCR, and TCRdb's table has in-frame clones only and misses some. V, J and clone size were drawn from that table, and D and trimming were deduced from the DNA. The table shows just over 80,000 clones, with approximately 81% occurring only once. The receptor comes from an elderly man with acute or convalescent COVID-19. The sequenced sample was peripheral blood.

The CDR3 sequence: CSFRGYRGLAGFTDTQYF. CDR3 DNA: TGCAGCTTTAGGGGTTACAGGGGACTAGCGGGATTCACAGATACGCAGTATTTT. The chain carries TRBV29-1 and TRBJ2-3; TRBD2 matches at 13 bases. This CDR3 contains 18 residues. Per the germline V gene, CDR1 is SQVTM and CDR2 is ANQGSEA. J was trimmed by 2 bases and V by 8 bases; bases with no gene match: 16.